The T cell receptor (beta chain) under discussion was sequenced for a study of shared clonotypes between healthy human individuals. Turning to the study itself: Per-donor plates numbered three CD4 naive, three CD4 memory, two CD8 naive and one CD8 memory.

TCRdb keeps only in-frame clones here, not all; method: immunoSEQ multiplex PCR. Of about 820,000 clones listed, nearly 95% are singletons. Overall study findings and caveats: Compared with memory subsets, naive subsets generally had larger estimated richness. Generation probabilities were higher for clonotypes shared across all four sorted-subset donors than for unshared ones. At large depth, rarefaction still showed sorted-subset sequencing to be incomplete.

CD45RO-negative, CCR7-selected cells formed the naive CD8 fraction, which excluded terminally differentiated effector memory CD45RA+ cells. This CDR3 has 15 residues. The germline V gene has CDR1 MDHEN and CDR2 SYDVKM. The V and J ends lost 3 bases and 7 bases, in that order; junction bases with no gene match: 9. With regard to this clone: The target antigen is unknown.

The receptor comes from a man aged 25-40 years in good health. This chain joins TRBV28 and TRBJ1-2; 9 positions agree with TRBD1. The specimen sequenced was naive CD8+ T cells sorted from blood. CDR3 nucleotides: TGTGCCAGCAGTTTTTCGGACAGGGGAGAACGTGGCTACACCTTC. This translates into CASSFSDRGERGYTF.